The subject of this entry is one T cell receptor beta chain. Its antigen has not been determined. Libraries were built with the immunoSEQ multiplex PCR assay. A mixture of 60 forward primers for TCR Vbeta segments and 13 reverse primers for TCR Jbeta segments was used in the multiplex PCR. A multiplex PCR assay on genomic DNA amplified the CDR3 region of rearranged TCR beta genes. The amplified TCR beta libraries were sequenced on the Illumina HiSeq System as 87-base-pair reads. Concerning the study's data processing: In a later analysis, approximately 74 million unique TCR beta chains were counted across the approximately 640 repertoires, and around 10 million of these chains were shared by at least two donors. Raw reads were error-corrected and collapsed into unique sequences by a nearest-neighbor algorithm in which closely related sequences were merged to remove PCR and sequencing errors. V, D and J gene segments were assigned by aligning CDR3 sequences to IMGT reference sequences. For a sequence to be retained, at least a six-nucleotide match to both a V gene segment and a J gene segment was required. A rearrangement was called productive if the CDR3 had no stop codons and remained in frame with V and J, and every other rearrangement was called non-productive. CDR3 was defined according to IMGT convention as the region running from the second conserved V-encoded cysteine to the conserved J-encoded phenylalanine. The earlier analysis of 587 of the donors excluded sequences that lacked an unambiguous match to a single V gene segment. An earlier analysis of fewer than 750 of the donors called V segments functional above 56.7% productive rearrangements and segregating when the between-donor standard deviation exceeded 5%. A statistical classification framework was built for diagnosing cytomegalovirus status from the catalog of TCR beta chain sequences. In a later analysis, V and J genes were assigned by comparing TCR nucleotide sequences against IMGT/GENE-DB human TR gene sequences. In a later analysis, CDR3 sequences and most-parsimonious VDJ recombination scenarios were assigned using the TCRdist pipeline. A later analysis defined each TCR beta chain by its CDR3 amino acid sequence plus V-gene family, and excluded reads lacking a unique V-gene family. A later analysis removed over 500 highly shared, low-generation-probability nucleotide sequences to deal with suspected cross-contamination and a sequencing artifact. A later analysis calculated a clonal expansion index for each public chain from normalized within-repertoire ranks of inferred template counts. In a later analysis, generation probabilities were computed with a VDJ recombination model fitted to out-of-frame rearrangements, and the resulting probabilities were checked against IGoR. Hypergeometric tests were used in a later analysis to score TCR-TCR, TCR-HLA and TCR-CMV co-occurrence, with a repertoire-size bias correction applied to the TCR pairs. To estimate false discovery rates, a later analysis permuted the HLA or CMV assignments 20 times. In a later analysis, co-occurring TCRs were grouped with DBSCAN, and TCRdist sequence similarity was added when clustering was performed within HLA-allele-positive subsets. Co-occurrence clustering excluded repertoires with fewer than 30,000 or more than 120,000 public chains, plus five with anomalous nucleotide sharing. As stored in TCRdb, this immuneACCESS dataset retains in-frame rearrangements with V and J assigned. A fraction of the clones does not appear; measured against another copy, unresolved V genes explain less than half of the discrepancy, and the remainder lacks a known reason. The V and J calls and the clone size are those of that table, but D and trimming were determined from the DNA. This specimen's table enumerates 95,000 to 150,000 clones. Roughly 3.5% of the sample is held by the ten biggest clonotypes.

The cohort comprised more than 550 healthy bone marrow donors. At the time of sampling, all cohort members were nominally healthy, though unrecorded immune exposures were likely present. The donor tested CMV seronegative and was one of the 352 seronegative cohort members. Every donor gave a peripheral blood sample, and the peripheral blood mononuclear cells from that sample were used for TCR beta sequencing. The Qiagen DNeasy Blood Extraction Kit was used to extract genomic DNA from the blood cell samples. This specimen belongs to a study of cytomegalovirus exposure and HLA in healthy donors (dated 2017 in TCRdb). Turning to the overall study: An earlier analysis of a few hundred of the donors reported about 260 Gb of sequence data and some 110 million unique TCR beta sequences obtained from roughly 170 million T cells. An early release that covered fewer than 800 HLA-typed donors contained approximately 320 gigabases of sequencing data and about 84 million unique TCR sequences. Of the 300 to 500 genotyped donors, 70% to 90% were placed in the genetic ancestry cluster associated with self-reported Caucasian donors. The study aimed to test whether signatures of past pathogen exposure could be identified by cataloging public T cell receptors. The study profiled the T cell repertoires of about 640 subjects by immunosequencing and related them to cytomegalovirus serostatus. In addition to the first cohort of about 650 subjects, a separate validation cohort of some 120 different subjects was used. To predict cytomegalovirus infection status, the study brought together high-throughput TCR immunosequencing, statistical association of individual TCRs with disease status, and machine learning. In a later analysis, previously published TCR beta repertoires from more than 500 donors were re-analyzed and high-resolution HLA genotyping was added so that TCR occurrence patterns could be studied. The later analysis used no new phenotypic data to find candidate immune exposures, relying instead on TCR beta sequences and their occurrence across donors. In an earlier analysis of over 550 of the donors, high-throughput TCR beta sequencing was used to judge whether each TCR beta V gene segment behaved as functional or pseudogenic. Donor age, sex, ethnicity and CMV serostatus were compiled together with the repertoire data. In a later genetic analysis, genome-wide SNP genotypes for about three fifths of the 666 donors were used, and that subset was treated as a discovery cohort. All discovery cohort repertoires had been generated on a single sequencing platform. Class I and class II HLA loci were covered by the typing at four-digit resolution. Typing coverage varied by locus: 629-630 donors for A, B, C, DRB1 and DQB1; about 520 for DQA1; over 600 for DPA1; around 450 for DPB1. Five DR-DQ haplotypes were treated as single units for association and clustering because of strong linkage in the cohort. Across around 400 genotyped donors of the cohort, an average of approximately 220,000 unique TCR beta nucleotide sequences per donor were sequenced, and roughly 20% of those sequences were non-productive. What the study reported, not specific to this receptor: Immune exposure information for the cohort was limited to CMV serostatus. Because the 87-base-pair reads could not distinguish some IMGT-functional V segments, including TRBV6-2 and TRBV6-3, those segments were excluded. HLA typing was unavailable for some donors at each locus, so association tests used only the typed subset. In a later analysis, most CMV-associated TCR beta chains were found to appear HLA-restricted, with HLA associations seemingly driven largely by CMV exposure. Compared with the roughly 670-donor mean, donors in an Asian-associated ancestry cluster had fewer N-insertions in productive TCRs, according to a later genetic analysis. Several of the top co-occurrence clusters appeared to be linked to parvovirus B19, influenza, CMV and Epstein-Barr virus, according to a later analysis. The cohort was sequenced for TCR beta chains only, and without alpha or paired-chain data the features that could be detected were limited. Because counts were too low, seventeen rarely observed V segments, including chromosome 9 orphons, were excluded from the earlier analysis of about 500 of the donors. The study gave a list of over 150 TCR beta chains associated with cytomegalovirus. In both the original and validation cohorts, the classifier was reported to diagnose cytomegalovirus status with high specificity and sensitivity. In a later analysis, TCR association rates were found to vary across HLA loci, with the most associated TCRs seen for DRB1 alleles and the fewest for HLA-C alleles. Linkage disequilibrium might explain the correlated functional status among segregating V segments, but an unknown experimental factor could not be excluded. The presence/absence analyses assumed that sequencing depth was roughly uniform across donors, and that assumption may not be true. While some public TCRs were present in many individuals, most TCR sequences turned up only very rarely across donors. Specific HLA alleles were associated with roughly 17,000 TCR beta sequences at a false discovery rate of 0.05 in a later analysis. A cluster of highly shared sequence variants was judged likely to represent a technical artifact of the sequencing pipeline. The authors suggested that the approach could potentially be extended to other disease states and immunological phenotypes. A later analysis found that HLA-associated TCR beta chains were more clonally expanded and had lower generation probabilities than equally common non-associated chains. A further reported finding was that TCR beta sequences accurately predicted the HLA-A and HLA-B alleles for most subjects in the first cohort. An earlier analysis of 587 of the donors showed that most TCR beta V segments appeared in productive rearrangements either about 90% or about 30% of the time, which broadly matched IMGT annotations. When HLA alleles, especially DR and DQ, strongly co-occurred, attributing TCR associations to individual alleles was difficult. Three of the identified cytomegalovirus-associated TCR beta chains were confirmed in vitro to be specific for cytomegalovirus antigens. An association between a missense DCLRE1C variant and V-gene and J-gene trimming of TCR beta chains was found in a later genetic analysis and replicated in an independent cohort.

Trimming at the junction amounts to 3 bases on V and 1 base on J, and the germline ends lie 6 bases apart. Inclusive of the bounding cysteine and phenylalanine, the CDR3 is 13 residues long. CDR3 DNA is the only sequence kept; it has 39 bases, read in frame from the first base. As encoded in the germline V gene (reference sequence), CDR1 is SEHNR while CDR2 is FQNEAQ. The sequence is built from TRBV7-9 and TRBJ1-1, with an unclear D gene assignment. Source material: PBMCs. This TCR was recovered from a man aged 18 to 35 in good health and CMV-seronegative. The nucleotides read TGTGCCAGCAGCTTTAGTCCGAACACTGAAGCTTTCTTT. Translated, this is CASSFSPNTEAFF.